The next 25 T cell receptor beta chains were all read from a single sample in a study of shared T cell receptors in the human thymus. Data came from immunoSEQ multiplex PCR; TCRdb stores just in-frame clones and leaves some out. The table records hundreds of thousands of clones, approximately 95% of them present only once. The sample was thymocytes. Receptors were obtained from a human donor.

The rearrangement links TRBV5-1 to TRBJ2-1; D may correspond to TRBD1 or TRBD2 (7 bases each). V shed 4 bases and J shed 5 bases, with 37 bases lying between them. This CDR3 region has 22 residues. Germline CDR1 is SGHRS and CDR2 is YFSETQ. CDR3: CASSPRQGLSPSPSGHNNEQFF. DNA for the CDR3: TGCGCCAGCAGCCCGAGACAGGGACTGAGTCCATCCCCTAGCGGTCATAACAATGAGCAGTTCTTC.

This clone came up once. The rearrangement uses TRBV19 and TRBJ1-1; a weak D match, TRBD1 (6 bases). V was clipped by 7 bases and J by 6 bases, with 18 bases between them. CDR3 length: 14 amino acids. Germline V gene lookup returns CDR1 LNHDA and CDR2 SQIVND (reference sequence). CDR3 DNA sequence: TGTGCCAGTACCAATCCCGGACAGAGAGCTGAAGCTTTCTTT. Residues: CASTNPGQRAEAFF.

This clone was seen once. This sequence joins TRBV4-2 and TRBJ2-7; 13 bases match TRBD2. The V segment lost 5 bases and the J segment 2 bases; nucleotides outside the gene matches: 3. This CDR3 is 15 amino acids long. CDR1 is LGHNA and CDR2 is YNFKEQ in the germline V gene. CDR3 region: CASSSGLAGPYEQYF. For the CDR3, the DNA is TGTGCCAGCAGCTCGGGACTAGCGGGACCCTACGAGCAGTACTTC.

The gene calls are TRBV30 and TRBJ1-2; the D gene is possibly TRBD1 (5 bases). Trimming pared 7 bases from V and 6 bases from J, leaving 30 bases between. Germline values: CDR1 GTSNPN, CDR2 SVGIG (reference sequence). This CDR3 is built from 17 residues. The CDR3 region has the DNA TGTGCCTTTAGCAGGGAACATCCCCCCCCCTGCATGGATGGCTACACCTTC. This gives the protein CAFSREHPPPCMDGYTF. The full variable domain, with the rest looked up from reference TRBV30 and TRBJ1-2, is SQTIHQWPATLVQPVGSPLSLECTVEGTSNPNLYWYRQAAGRGLQLLFYSVGIGQISSEVPQNLSASRPQDRQFILSSKKLLLSDSGFYLCAFSREHPPPCMDGYTFGSGTRLTVV.

The rearrangement links TRBV2 to TRBJ2-1, with D possibly matching TRBD2 (5 bases). The germline CDR1 and CDR2 sequences are SNHLY and FYNNEI. The CDR3 has 16 residues. Trimming removed 1 base at V and 1 base at J, with 11 bases between. The CDR3 region is CASSEEPGRSYNEQFF. The CDR3 DNA sequence: TGTGCCAGCAGTGAAGAACCGGGAAGATCCTACAATGAGCAGTTCTTC.

This clone was counted once. This chain joins TRBV5-1 and TRBJ2-1, with D possibly TRBD2 on 10 matching bases. Trimming shortened V by 4 bases and J by 5 bases, and 28 bases separated the two germline ends. The CDR3 is 19 residues long. Germline CDR1 SGHRS, CDR2 YFSETQ. The CDR3 sequence is CASSGGTGLFGLADNEQFF. In DNA, the CDR3 is TGCGCCAGCAGCGGTGGGACAGGGCTTTTCGGACTAGCGGACAATGAGCAGTTCTTC. The whole variable domain, filled in from reference TRBV5-1 and TRBJ2-1, reads KAGVTQTPRYLIKTRGQQVTLSCSPISGHRSVSWYQQTPGQGLQFLFEYFSETQRNKGNFPGRFSGRQFSNSRSEMNVSTLELGDSALYLCASSGGTGLFGLADNEQFFGPGTRLTVL.

This rearrangement joins TRBV7-9 to TRBJ1-2, with D hard to call. Germline CDR1 SEHNR, CDR2 FQNEAQ (reference sequence). The CDR3 runs to 18 residues. The germline V and J ends were trimmed by 0 bases and 4 bases, with 21 bases remaining between them. The DNA for the CDR3 is TGTGCCAGCAGCTTAGCGAGTAAAAATGGGCCTCCCTTCTATGGCTACACCTTC. Its translation is CASSLASKNGPPFYGYTF.

V gene TRBV7-7 combines with J gene TRBJ2-5; 12 bases map to TRBD1. The germline CDR1 and CDR2 sequences are SSHAT and FNYEAQ (reference sequence). CDR3 length: 16 amino acids. V dropped 1 base and J dropped 2; count of bases not matched to a gene: 2. The DNA of the CDR3 is TGTGCCAGCAGCTTAGGGGACAGGGGGCAGCAAGAGACCCAGTACTTC. Amino acid sequence: CASSLGDRGQQETQYF. The complete variable domain, with remaining parts taken from reference TRBV7-7 and TRBJ2-5, reads GAGVSQSPRYKVTKRGQDVTLRCDPISSHATLYWYQQALGQGPEFLTYFNYEAQPDKSGLPSDRFSAERPEGSISTLTIQRTEQRDSAMYRCASSLGDRGQQETQYFGPGTRLLVL.

For this clone: A read error may produce the germline difference seen at one junction end. This chain connects TRBV4-3 to TRBJ1-1, with a tentative D call TRBD1 (5 bases). The CDR3 loop spans 12 amino acids. CDR1 and CDR2 (germline): LGHNA, YSLEER. The CDR3 nucleotides are TGCGCCAGCAGCCATGACACCCGGGGGATGCTCTTT. This codes for CASSHDTRGMLF.

This rearrangement joins TRBV6-1 to TRBJ2-6; D is unclear. With 7 bases removed from V and 5 bases from J, the gap between germline ends came to 9 bases. This CDR3 region has 13 residues. Germline CDR1 reads MNHNS; CDR2 reads SASEGT. The CDR3 DNA reads as TGTGCCAGCATCGATTGGTGGGCCAACGTCCTGACTTTC. Translated: CASIDWWANVLTF.

The V and J genes are TRBV10-3 and TRBJ2-6; D is ambiguous. Between the trimmed V and J ends, which lost 7 bases and 1 base, there was a span of 11 bases. The CDR3 loop spans 15 amino acids. From germline, CDR1 is ENHRY and CDR2 SYGVKD. CDR3 DNA sequence: TGTGCCATCACGGCGGCTGAATCTGGGGCCAACGTCCTGACTTTC. Protein product: CAITAAESGANVLTF.

DNA for the CDR3: TGTGCCAGCAGCCGGGACACGTGCAATCAGCCCCAGCATTTT. Translated: CASSRDTCNQPQHF. The rearrangement links TRBV5-5 to TRBJ1-5; D may be TRBD1 (6 bases). Trimming removed 4 bases at V and 2 bases at J, with 10 bases between. This CDR3 is built from 14 residues. Germline V CDR1 and CDR2: SGHKS, YYEKEE (reference sequence).

The chain carries TRBV5-5 and TRBJ2-7; possible D gene TRBD2, 6 bases. CDR1 SGHKS and CDR2 YYEKEE come from the germline V gene (reference sequence). This CDR3 has 18 amino acids. V lost 2 bases and J 6 bases, leaving 27 bases between the germline ends. CDR3 amino acids: CASSFINSGGTSTAEQYF. The CDR3 DNA reads TGTGCCAGCAGCTTTATTAATAGCGGTGGGACGTCGACAGCCGAGCAGTACTTC.

Only one count was recorded for this clone. J is TRBJ2-3 and V is TRBV9; perhaps TRBD2 as D (7 bases). Germline loops: CDR1 SGDLS, CDR2 YYNGEE. Trimming removed 3 bases at V and 2 bases at J, with 16 bases between. CDR3 length: 16 residues. The CDR3, as DNA: TGTGCCAGCAGCGGGGGGGGCCTTCCCCTCACAGATACGCAGTATTTT. Encoded protein: CASSGGGLPLTDTQYF.

The chain combines TRBV28 with TRBJ2-7; no definite D call. The CDR3 loop spans 13 amino acids. Between the trimmed V and J ends, which lost 2 bases and 3 bases, there was a span of 8 bases. The germline CDR1 and CDR2 sequences are MDHEN and SYDVKM. CDR3 sequence reads: CASSLVGIYEQYF. Written as DNA, the CDR3 is TGTGCCAGCAGTTTAGTGGGCATCTACGAGCAGTACTTC.

The DNA for the CDR3 is TGTGCCAGCAGTGAATTTTGGGTAATGGGGCAGGGGGGCACTGAAGCTTTCTTT. It yields the protein CASSEFWVMGQGGTEAFF. This sequence joins TRBV2 and TRBJ1-1; 7 bases match TRBD1. J lost 4 bases, V lost 2 bases, and 16 bases had no gene match. Germline CDR1 is SNHLY and CDR2 is FYNNEI. The CDR3 totals 18 residues. The full variable domain, completed using reference TRBV2 and TRBJ1-1, is EPEVTQTPSHQVTQMGQEVILRCVPISNHLYFYWYRQILGQKVEFLVSFYNNEISEKSEIFDDQFSVERPDGSNFTLKIRSTKLEDSAMYFCASSEFWVMGQGGTEAFFGQGTRLTVV.

This sequence joins TRBV6-5 and TRBJ1-2; D unresolved. The CDR3 has 13 residues. Germline CDR1 is MNHEY and CDR2 is SVGAGI. V was cut by 2 bases and J by 8 bases, with 12 bases left in between. In DNA, the CDR3 is TGTGCCAGCAGTTACATAGGCAGGTTAGGCTACACCTTC. It codes for CASSYIGRLGYTF.

The gene calls are TRBV10-1 and TRBJ1-2, with no clear D. V was pared by 3 bases and J by 8 bases, with 13 bases between. Per the germline V gene, CDR1 is WNHNN and CDR2 is SYGVQD (reference sequence). This CDR3 is 13 amino acids long. In DNA, the CDR3 is TGCGCCAGCAGTGATCGAATTTTAGGGGGCTACACCTTC. Amino acids: CASSDRILGGYTF.

The J gene is TRBJ1-1, the V gene TRBV7-9; TRBD1 matches 12 bases. The CDR3 consists of 16 residues. Germline V gene data show CDR1 as SEHNR and CDR2 as FQNEAQ (reference sequence). V gave up 6 bases and J gave up 3 bases; unmatched junction bases: 8. CDR3: CASSGTGGISDTEAFF. In DNA, the CDR3 is TGTGCCAGCAGTGGGACAGGGGGCATTTCGGACACTGAAGCTTTCTTT.

This clone was seen a handful of times. The chain recombines TRBV7-2 with TRBJ2-1; no clear D gene. The CDR3 sequence is 16 residues long. CDR1 and CDR2 from the germline V gene are SGHTA and FQGNSA. With 0 bases removed from V and 3 bases from J, the gap between germline ends came to 12 bases. Written as DNA, the CDR3 is TGTGCCAGCAGCTTAGCGCCTACATTTCACTACAATGAGCAGTTCTTC. It encodes CASSLAPTFHYNEQFF. Using reference TRBV7-2 and TRBJ2-1 for the parts outside the CDR3, the full variable domain is GAGVSQSPSNKVTEKGKDVELRCDPISGHTALYWYRQSLGQGLEFLIYFQGNSAPDKSGLPSDRFSAERTGGSVSTLTIQRTQQEDSAVYLCASSLAPTFHYNEQFFGPGTRLTVL.

The V and J genes are TRBV4-3 and TRBJ2-2; D remains ambiguous. The V end was cut by 0 bases, the J end by 7 bases, with 6 bases between. CDR3 length: 13 amino acids. The germline V gene has CDR1 LGHNA and CDR2 YSLEER. The CDR3 coding sequence is TGCGCCAGCAGCCAAGACATGGTCGGGGAGCTGTTTTTT. This gives the protein CASSQDMVGELFF.

V is TRBV28 and J is TRBJ2-3; no reliable D call. Per germline, CDR1 MDHEN and CDR2 SYDVKM. The CDR3 consists of 17 residues. Trimming removed 5 bases from V and 0 bases from J, with 18 bases in between. The CDR3 reads CASSAPVRLGSTDTQYF. In DNA form, the CDR3 reads TGTGCCAGCAGTGCCCCTGTGCGGCTCGGGAGCACAGATACGCAGTATTTT. Complete variable domain (other parts from reference TRBV28 and TRBJ2-3): DVKVTQSSRYLVKRTGEKVFLECVQDMDHENMFWYRQDPGLGLRLIYFSYDVKMKEKGDIPEGYSVSREKKERFSLILESASTNQTSMYLCASSAPVRLGSTDTQYFGPGTRLTVL.

This chain uses TRBV6-5 with TRBJ2-2, with 7 bases matching TRBD1. Looked up from germline, CDR1 is MNHEY and CDR2 is SVGAGI. V was pared by 0 bases and J by 6 bases, with 7 bases of the junction left unmatched. The CDR3 spans 16 residues. CDR3 sequence: CASSYSETGMPGELFF. The CDR3 DNA reads TGTGCCAGCAGTTACTCGGAGACAGGGATGCCCGGGGAGCTGTTTTTT.

The J gene is TRBJ2-7, the V gene TRBV28; D unresolved. Trimming removed 3 bases at V and 3 bases at J, with 6 bases between. The germline V gene encodes CDR1 MDHEN and CDR2 SYDVKM. This CDR3 has 12 amino acids. The CDR3 loop reads CASSFTYYEQYF. The CDR3 DNA follows: TGTGCCAGCAGTTTCACATACTACGAGCAGTACTTC.

V and J are TRBV19 and TRBJ1-2; TRBD1 agrees at 8 bases. Germline CDR1 is LNHDA and CDR2 is SQIVND (reference sequence). The CDR3 sequence is 15 residues long. V shed 4 bases and J 8 bases; nucleotides not matched to a gene: 12. CDR3: CASSTTNQGATGYTF. For the CDR3, the DNA is TGTGCCAGTAGTACTACCAACCAGGGGGCAACGGGCTACACCTTC.